A selection of T cell receptor beta chains follows, all from one sample in a study of naive and memory T cell subsets. One entry per CDR3 protein results from TCRdb running MiXCR on the UMI-ligation and nested PCR reads. Of approximately 20,000 distinct CDR3 sequences listed, roughly 8.2% are singletons. Specimen: central memory CD8+ T cells from blood. Receptors originate from a human donor in good health. Both conserved end residues are trimmed from each CDR3. The listing skips clone size in some rows; elsewhere it reads once, few, many or a size class.

j_call,clone_size,v_call,cdr3_aa
TRBJ1-1,few,TRBV27,ASSFGVGTEAF
TRBJ2-7,few,TRBV27,ASSLMGDYEQY
TRBJ2-1,few,TRBV6-2/TRBV6-3,ASSYASGEQF
TRBJ2-5,many,TRBV30,AWSVQSGLAAQETQY
TRBJ1-1,-,TRBV3-1,ASSQGRARVPEAF
TRBJ2-1,few,TRBV27,ASSLLLGSYNEQF
TRBJ2-7,medium-sized,TRBV5-1,ASSTNRGLHHEQY
TRBJ1-5,few,TRBV19,ASSMGTGNQPQH
TRBJ1-4,few,TRBV2,ASSELGTALNEKLF
TRBJ2-1,-,TRBV20-1,SEEGLIANEQF
TRBJ2-7,few,TRBV6-2/TRBV6-3,ASSPDGTAAYEQY
TRBJ2-7,few,TRBV28,ASSLGDREIYEQY
TRBJ2-3,many,TRBV13,ASSLRTGHDTQY
TRBJ2-7,few,TRBV6-2/TRBV6-3,ASKERVGAVYEQY
TRBJ2-7,many,TRBV29-1,SVVGVGTYEQY
TRBJ2-7,-,TRBV5-1,ARTGGADIYEQY
TRBJ1-4,-,TRBV28,ASGTGGTNEKLF
TRBJ2-1,few,TRBV2,ASSEFGGSNEQF
TRBJ2-2,many,TRBV9,ASSVRWGETGELF
TRBJ2-3,many,TRBV3-1,ASSQGLAGNTDTQY
TRBJ2-7,many,TRBV20-1,SATVREPYEQY
TRBJ2-1,-,TRBV6-4,ASSDSSFTTYDEQF